The present TCR beta chain was sequenced within a study of beta chain features in type 1 diabetes. Study information: Age, gender and cell yields were alike across patients and healthy donors.

TCRB transcripts that were expressed got sequenced, as all of the isolated RNA had been reverse transcribed. TCRdb keeps only in-frame clones here, not all; method: immunoSEQ multiplex PCR. The table shows around 650,000 clones, with around 12% occurring only once. Study-wide results and limits: For Type 1 diabetes patients, all four CD4+ subsets carried TCRB CDR3s that were moderately but significantly shorter. Because the template was cDNA, high-expressing cells might be over-represented.

This clone was counted only a few times. Antigen: not known. The authors obtained over 95% purity in all sorted populations. The sequence was collected from a man younger than 40 with type 1 diabetes. The sequencing input was naive CD4+ T cells from blood.

CDR3 nucleotide sequence: TGTGCCAGCTCACCACCGGGGGGGAGCTCCTACAATGAGCAGTTCTTC. Translated, it gives CASSPPGGSSYNEQFF. The rearrangement uses TRBV18 and TRBJ2-1; TRBD2 agrees at 7 bases. The CDR3 consists of 16 residues. Germline V gene data show CDR1 as KGHSH and CDR2 as LQKENI. The V segment lost 0 bases and the J segment 0 bases; nucleotides outside the gene matches: 2.